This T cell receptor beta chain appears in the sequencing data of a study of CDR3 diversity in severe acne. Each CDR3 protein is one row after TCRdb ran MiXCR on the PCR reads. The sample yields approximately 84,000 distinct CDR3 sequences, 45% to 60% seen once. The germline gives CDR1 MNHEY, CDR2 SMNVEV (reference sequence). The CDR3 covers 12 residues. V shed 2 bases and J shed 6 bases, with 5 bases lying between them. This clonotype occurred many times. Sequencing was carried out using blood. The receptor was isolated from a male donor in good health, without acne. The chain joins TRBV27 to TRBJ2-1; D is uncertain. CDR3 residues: CASSLNVNEQFF. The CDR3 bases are TGTGCCAGCAGTTTAAACGTCAATGAGCAGTTCTTC.